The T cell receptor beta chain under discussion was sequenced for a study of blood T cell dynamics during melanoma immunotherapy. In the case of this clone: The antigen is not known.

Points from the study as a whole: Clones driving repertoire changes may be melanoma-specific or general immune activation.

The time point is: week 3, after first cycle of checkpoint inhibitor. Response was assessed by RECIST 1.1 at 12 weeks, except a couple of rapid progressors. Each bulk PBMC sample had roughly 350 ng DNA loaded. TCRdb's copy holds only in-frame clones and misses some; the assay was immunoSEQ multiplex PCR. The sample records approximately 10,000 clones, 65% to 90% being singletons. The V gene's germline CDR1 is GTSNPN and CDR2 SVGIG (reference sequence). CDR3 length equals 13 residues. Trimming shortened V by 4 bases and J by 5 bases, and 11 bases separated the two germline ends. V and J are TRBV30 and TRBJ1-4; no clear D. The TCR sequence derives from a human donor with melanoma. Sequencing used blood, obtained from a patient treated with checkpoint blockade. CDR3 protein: CAWNLRPNEKLFF. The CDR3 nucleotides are TGTGCCTGGAATCTGAGGCCCAATGAAAAACTGTTTTTT.